This T cell receptor beta chain was profiled in a study of T-cell memory formation after mild COVID-19. Study-wide background: Each donor largely had its own TCR clusters.

V shed 3 bases, J shed 2 bases, and the junction held 7 bases outside the gene matches. The CDR3 totals 16 residues. CDR1 is KGHSH, CDR2 LQKENI, per germline. TCRdb analysed the 5' RACE reads with MiXCR anew, one entry per CDR3 protein. The sample includes 300,000 to 400,000 distinct CDR3 sequences, approximately 27% of them seen just once. Concerning this clonotype: Its target is unknown.

Study conclusions and caveats: Contracting CD4+ clones lay largely in CM and EM, with CD8+ ones residing in EMRA. The authors did not confirm SARS-CoV-2 specificity of second-wave clones peaking day 37. Some responding clones appeared in pre-infection memory, suggesting cross-reactive memory joined.

Source material: PBMCs or a T cell subset sorted from them (not recorded which). The chain has TRBV18 and TRBJ1-2; TRBD1 matches 9 bases. This clonotype originated in an adult woman who had mild COVID-19 (a few samples of this study predate the infection). Cell type and time point are not known. The CDR3 sequence is CASSPSRDRANYGYTF. In DNA, the CDR3 is TGTGCCAGCTCACCCTCGAGGGACAGGGCAAACTATGGCTACACCTTC.